The T cell receptor beta chain under discussion was sequenced for a study of T-cell memory formation after mild COVID-19. This clonotype was counted at least ten times. Its antigen is not identified. At one end the junction does not follow the germline gene, possibly because of a read error. General study results and limits: Proof of SARS-CoV-2 specificity was absent for the second-wave clones that crested on day 37. The appearance of some responding clones in pre-infection memory suggested that cross-reactive memory joined.

The CDR3 runs to 15 residues. With constant-segment primers, 5'RACE yielded cDNA libraries of TCR alpha and TCR beta that carried sample barcodes and UMIs. TCRdb re-analysed the 5' RACE reads in MiXCR, keeping a single row per CDR3 protein. The data hold 25,000 to 35,000 distinct CDR3 sequences, with around 7.2% observed a single time. V gene TRBV12-3 or TRBV12-4 combines with J gene TRBJ2-3, with 9 positions matching TRBD2. The sample consisted of PBMCs or a T cell subset sorted from them (not recorded which). The sequence derives from an adult woman who had mild COVID-19 (a few samples of this study predate the infection). Cell type and time point are not known. The CDR3, as DNA: TGTGCCAGCAGCTCGCGGGGGGGTCCTCCAGATAGGCAGTATTTT. Amino acids: CASSSRGGPPDRQYF.